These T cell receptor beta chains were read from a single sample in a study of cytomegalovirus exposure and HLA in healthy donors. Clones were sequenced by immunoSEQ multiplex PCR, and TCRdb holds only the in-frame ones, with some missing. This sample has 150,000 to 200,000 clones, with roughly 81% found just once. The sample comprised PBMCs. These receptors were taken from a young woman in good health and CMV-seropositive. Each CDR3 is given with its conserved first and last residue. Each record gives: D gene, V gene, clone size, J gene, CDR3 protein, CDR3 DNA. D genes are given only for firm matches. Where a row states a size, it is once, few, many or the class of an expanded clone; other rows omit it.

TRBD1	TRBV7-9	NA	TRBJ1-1	CASSFWTGGKRTEAFF	TGTGCCAGCAGCTTTTGGACAGGGGGCAAAAGGACTGAAGCTTTCTTT
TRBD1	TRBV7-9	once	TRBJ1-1	CASSPPLGTGTNTEAFF	TGTGCCAGCAGCCCACCGCTGGGGACAGGGACGAACACTGAAGCTTTCTTT
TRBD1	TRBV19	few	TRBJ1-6	CASSMGQGSAVESPLHF	TGTGCCAGTAGTATGGGACAGGGATCCGCCGTGGAGTCACCCCTCCACTTT
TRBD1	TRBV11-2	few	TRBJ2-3	CASSLDAYVVVGGATDTQYF	TGTGCCAGCAGCTTAGATGCCTATGTAGTAGTAGGGGGCGCGACAGATACGCAGTATTTT
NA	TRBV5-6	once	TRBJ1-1	CASLALSRGEAFF	TGTGCCAGCCTCGCCCTCTCTAGGGGAGAAGCTTTCTTT
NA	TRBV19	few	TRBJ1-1	CASKSPGVGTEAFF	TGTGCCAGCAAATCCCCAGGGGTGGGCACTGAAGCTTTCTTT
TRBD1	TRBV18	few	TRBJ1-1	CASTQGLNTEAFF	TGTGCCAGCACACAGGGGCTGAACACTGAAGCTTTCTTT
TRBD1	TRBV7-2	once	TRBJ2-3	CATRTGGSDTQYF	TGTGCCACTCGGACAGGGGGGTCAGATACGCAGTATTTT
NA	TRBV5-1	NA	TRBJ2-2	CASSLGAANTGELFF	TGCGCCAGCAGCTTGGGGGCCGCGAACACCGGGGAGCTGTTTTTT
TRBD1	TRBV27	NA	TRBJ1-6	CASSFNREGARSPLHF	TGTGCCAGCAGTTTCAACCGGGAGGGGGCGAGGTCACCCCTCCACTTT
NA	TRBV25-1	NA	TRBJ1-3	CASSEYFGYSGNTIYF	TGTGCCAGCAGTGAATATTTCGGGTACTCTGGAAACACCATATATTTT
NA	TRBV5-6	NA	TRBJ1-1	CASSLAPQEAFF	TGTGCCAGCAGCTTGGCCCCCCAAGAAGCTTTCTTT
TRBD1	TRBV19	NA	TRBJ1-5	CASTGGQSGQPQHF	TGTGCCAGCACCGGGGGACAGTCGGGGCAGCCCCAGCATTTT
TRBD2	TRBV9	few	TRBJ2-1	CASSASGGGLNEQFF	TGTGCCAGCAGCGCCAGCGGGGGGGGGCTCAATGAGCAGTTCTTC
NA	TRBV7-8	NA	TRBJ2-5	CASGQTENWGQTQYF	TGTGCCAGCGGGCAAACAGAAAACTGGGGCCAGACCCAGTACTTC
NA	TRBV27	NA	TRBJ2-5	CASNAQGSQETQYF	TGTGCCAGCAACGCACAGGGCAGCCAAGAGACCCAGTACTTC
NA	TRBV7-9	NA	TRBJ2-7	CASSFSGGHEQYF	TGTGCCAGCAGCTTTTCCGGAGGCCACGAGCAGTACTTC
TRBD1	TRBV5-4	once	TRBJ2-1	CASSLAGTGYNEQFF	TGTGCCAGCAGCTTGGCCGGGACAGGCTACAATGAGCAGTTCTTC
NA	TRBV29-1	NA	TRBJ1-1	CSVSPLDRQAFF	TGCAGCGTTTCCCCGCTTGACAGACAAGCTTTCTTT
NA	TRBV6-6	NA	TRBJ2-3	CASSYRGTTDTQYF	TGTGCCAGCAGTTACCGGGGGACTACAGATACGCAGTATTTT
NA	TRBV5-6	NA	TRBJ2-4	CASSLDSRGAKNIQYF	TGTGCCAGCAGCTTGGACTCCCGGGGGGCCAAAAACATTCAGTACTTC
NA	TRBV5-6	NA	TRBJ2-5	CASSLQGGKYQETQYF	TGTGCCAGCAGCCTACAGGGGGGGAAGTACCAAGAGACCCAGTACTTC
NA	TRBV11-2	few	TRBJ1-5	CASSLAGMGGQPQHF	TGTGCCAGCAGCTTAGCAGGGATGGGAGGTCAGCCCCAGCATTTT
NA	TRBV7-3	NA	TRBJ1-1	CASSVQGNTEAFF	TGTGCCAGCAGCGTACAGGGTAACACTGAAGCTTTCTTT
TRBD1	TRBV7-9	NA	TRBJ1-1	CASSLGQLAEAFF	TGTGCCAGCAGCTTGGGACAGCTTGCTGAAGCTTTCTTT
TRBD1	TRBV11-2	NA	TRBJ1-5	CASSPTGVYQPQHF	TGTGCCAGCAGCCCCACAGGGGTTTATCAGCCCCAGCATTTT
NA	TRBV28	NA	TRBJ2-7	CASTVLSGYEQYF	TGTGCCAGCACCGTACTATCAGGGTACGAGCAGTACTTC
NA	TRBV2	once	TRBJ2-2	CASSFDTGDTGELFF	TGTGCCAGCAGTTTTGACACGGGGGACACCGGGGAGCTGTTTTTT
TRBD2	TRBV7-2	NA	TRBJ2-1	CASSLAGGTYNEQFF	TGTGCCAGCAGCTTAGCGGGGGGGACCTACAATGAGCAGTTCTTC
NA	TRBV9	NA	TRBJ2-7	CASSPSRGGATEQYF	TGTGCCAGCAGCCCAAGTAGGGGGGGGGCGACCGAGCAGTACTTC
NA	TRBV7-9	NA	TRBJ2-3	CASSQILAEYF	TGTGCCAGCAGCCAAATCTTGGCGGAGTATTTT
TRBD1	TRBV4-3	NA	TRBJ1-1	CASRDRFGTGVPEAFF	TGCGCCAGCCGCGACCGATTTGGGACAGGCGTACCTGAAGCTTTCTTT
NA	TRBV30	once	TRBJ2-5	CAWSWRKETQYF	TGTGCCTGGAGTTGGAGAAAAGAGACCCAGTACTTC
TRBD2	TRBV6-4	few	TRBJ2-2	CASSPAVSSGGDTGELFF	TGTGCCAGCAGTCCAGCGGTCAGTAGCGGGGGTGACACCGGGGAGCTGTTTTTT
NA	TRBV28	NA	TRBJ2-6	CASRLSSGANVLTF	TGTGCCAGCAGGCTGAGCTCTGGGGCCAACGTCCTGACTTTC
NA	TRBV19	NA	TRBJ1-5	CASRLRESNQPQHF	TGTGCCAGTAGATTGAGAGAGAGCAATCAGCCCCAGCATTTT
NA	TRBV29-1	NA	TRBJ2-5	CSVEWVVRETQYF	TGCAGCGTTGAATGGGTGGTCAGGGAGACCCAGTACTTC
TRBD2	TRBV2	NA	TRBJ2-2	CASSEIAGGAGELFF	TGTGCCAGCAGTGAAATAGCGGGGGGCGCGGGGGAGCTGTTTTTT
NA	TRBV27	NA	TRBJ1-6	CASSFNNSPLHF	TGTGCCAGCAGTTTCAATAATTCACCCCTCCACTTT
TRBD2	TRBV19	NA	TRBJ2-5	CATNNGRAETQYF	TGTGCCACAAATAATGGGAGGGCGGAGACCCAGTACTTC
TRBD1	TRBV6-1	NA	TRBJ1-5	CASSRLQGAGQPQHF	TGTGCCAGCAGTCGCCTACAGGGGGCCGGGCAGCCCCAGCATTTT
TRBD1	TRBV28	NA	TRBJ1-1	CASRLQGLGTEAFF	TGTGCCAGCAGACTACAGGGGTTGGGCACTGAAGCTTTCTTT
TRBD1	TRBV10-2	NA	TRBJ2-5	CASRRGQAYQETQYF	TGCGCCAGCAGGAGGGGACAGGCCTACCAAGAGACCCAGTACTTC
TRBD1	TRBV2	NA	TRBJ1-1	CASRQGEGTEAFF	TGTGCCAGCAGGCAGGGGGAAGGGACTGAAGCTTTCTTT
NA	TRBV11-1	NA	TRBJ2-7	CASSLRRGITYEQYF	TGTGCCAGCAGCTTAAGAAGGGGGATTACCTACGAGCAGTACTTC